The TCR beta chain under discussion was sequenced for a study of CD8 T cells in ankylosing spondylitis. J was trimmed by 4 bases and V by 7 bases; bases with no gene match: 6. This CDR3 is built from 13 residues. Germline loops: CDR1 DFQATT, CDR2 SNEGSKA (reference sequence). TCRdb re-called the 5' RACE reads through MiXCR, storing one row per CDR3 protein. The table has about 340,000 distinct CDR3 sequences, approximately 14% seen once. This clonotype was counted between two and nine times. Sequenced sample: blood, either unsorted or a sorted T cell fraction (not recorded which). The V call is TRBV20-1, the J call TRBJ2-3, with 9 bases matching TRBD2. This receptor was identified in a male donor with ankylosing spondylitis or in good health (not recorded which). The CDR3 coding sequence is TGCAGTGTAGTGGCGGGGGGGTCAGATACGCAGTATTTT. Amino acid sequence: CSVVAGGSDTQYF.